This TCR beta chain stems from a study of blood T cell repertoires in COVID-19. Looking at the study overall: From the United States, Italy and Spain came samples of acute and convalescent COVID-19. Sample material is recorded as cDNA or gDNA derived from T cells, B-cell-depleted T cells, or PBMCs.

This clone appeared a few times. Cohort 3 recovery required two negative PCRs, clearance, or symptom resolution. Method: immunoSEQ multiplex PCR; TCRdb's copy keeps in-frame clones and lacks some. The sample includes around 310,000 clones, about 88% of them seen just once. Losses at the gene ends were 0 bases for V and 2 bases for J; bases not matched to a gene: 4. The germline V gene encodes CDR1 SGHNT and CDR2 YYREEE (reference sequence). The CDR3 has 15 amino acids. This clonotype originated in a woman aged 40 to 49 who had recovered from COVID-19. The chain links TRBV5-4 to TRBJ2-5, with 7 bases aligning to TRBD1. Material for sequencing was PBMCs or T cells enriched from blood (not recorded which). CDR3: CASSLDRGFQETQYF. The CDR3 DNA sequence: TGTGCCAGCAGCTTGGACAGGGGATTTCAAGAGACCCAGTACTTC.